The sequence of this TCR beta chain was determined in a study of T cell responses to AZD1222 COVID-19 vaccine. Study results and caveats: Per reports, nearly half of all spike-specific TCRs target regions that are unmutated in variants.

The germline V and J ends were trimmed by 0 bases and 5 bases, with 12 bases remaining between them. The germline gives CDR1 SGHNT, CDR2 YYREEE (reference sequence). This CDR3 is 14 amino acids long. With respect to this clone: Its antigen is currently unknown.

Here immunoSEQ multiplex PCR was the method, and the copy in TCRdb shows in-frame clones only, minus some. Here the sample spans tens of thousands of clones, approximately 83% being singletons. The receptor was isolated from an adult who received the AZD1222 COVID-19 vaccine. This chain connects TRBV5-4 to TRBJ2-7; tentatively, D is TRBD1 (5 bases). Sample: peripheral blood, taken 28 days after the second AZD1222 dose. The CDR3 DNA reads as TGTGCCAGCAGCTTGGTGTTAGGGGTGAACGAGCAGTACTTC. It codes for CASSLVLGVNEQYF.